Shown below are 12 T cell receptor beta chains from a single sample sequenced in a study of post-analysis software for immune sequencing data. Points from the study as a whole: There were several TRBV segments more frequent in patients than controls, and TRBV5-6, TRBV5-1 and TRBV20-1 were among them.

Their target antigens are unknown. cDNA libraries of TCR beta carried unique molecular identifiers. Via MiXCR, TCRdb re-called the PCR reads, giving one row per CDR3 protein. The sample shows some 450,000 distinct CDR3 sequences, around 40% of them seen only once. The sequencing input was blood. The receptors were gathered from a girl aged 5-17 years with multiple sclerosis.

This clonotype was picked up many times. This chain joins TRBV29-1 and TRBJ2-7; 11 nucleotides align to TRBD2. The V gene end was trimmed by 4 bases and the J gene end by 2 bases; junction bases not matched to a gene: 1. The CDR3 has 13 amino acids. CDR1 and CDR2 from the germline V gene are SQVTM and ANQGSEA. CDR3 nucleotide sequence: TGCAGCGTTGTACTAGCGGGAGCCTACGAGCAGTACTTC. Encoded protein: CSVVLAGAYEQYF.

This clonotype was found once. The chain carries TRBV5-1 and TRBJ1-2, with a possible D match to TRBD1 (6 bases). V dropped 0 bases and J dropped 4 bases, with 13 bases sitting between them. Germline-derived CDR1 and CDR2 are SGHRS and YFSETQ. This CDR3 is built from 15 residues. CDR3: CASSLAGRGVYGYTF. The CDR3 nucleotides are TGCGCCAGCAGCTTGGCCGGCAGGGGAGTCTATGGCTACACCTTC.

As DNA, the CDR3 is TGTGCCATAAGACATAATGGCTACACCTTC. Amino acids: CAIRHNGYTF. The chain uses TRBV10-3 and TRBJ1-2; D is unclear. The CDR3 contains 10 residues. CDR1 is ENHRY, CDR2 SYGVKD, per germline. V was cut by 9 bases and J by 6 bases, with 8 bases left in between.

In its sample, this clonotype was seen a few times. The chain joins TRBV20-1 to TRBJ2-7; D not certain. V lost 2 bases and J 7 bases, leaving 6 bases between the germline ends. The germline V gene encodes CDR1 DFQATT and CDR2 SNEGSKA (reference sequence). CDR3 length: 10 amino acids. In nucleotides, the CDR3 is TGCAGTGCTAGATACAATGAGCAGTACTTC. It is translated as CSARYNEQYF.

This clonotype was seen more than once but under ten times. The V gene is TRBV7-9, the J gene TRBJ2-3; the match to TRBD2 covers 16 bases. The CDR3 consists of 19 residues. CDR1 and CDR2 from the germline V gene are SEHNR and FQNEAQ (reference sequence). V was clipped by 3 bases and J by 2 bases; unmatched bases: 8. The CDR3 nucleotides read TGTGCCAGCAGCTTTCTTGGGACTAGCGGGAGGGCTCCCACAGATACGCAGTATTTT. This encodes CASSFLGTSGRAPTDTQYF.

V is TRBV12-3 or TRBV12-4 and J is TRBJ1-2; maybe TRBD1 (5 bases). This CDR3 contains 14 residues. The V end was cut by 2 bases, the J end by 0 bases, with 7 bases between. The CDR3 reads CASSLQGSNYGYTF. The CDR3 DNA follows: TGTGCCAGCAGTTTACAGGGATCTAACTATGGCTACACCTTC.

The V and J genes are TRBV7-3 and TRBJ2-1; D might be TRBD1 or TRBD2, each matching 5 bases. Germline CDR1 reads SGHTA; CDR2 reads FQGTGA. The V end lost 5 bases, the J end lost 5 bases, and 13 bases lay between the germline ends. This CDR3 is built from 14 residues. Here the CDR3 DNA reads TGTGCCAGCAGCCCGGGACCCCGGGACAATGAGCAGTTCTTC. This translates into CASSPGPRDNEQFF.

This clonotype turned up a few times. The gene calls are TRBV4-3 and TRBJ1-4; TRBD1 is a possible D gene (5 bases). Germline CDR1 is LGHNA and CDR2 is YSLEER. The CDR3 is 15 residues long. Trimming pared 0 bases from V and 14 bases from J, leaving 19 bases between. The CDR3, as DNA: TGCGCCAGCAGCCAAGAATTTAAAGGGACTGGCGTGCTGTTTTTT. This translates into CASSQEFKGTGVLFF.

This clonotype was detected a few times. V is TRBV5-5 and J is TRBJ2-3; possibly TRBD1 or TRBD2 for D (5 bases each). The CDR3 runs to 17 residues. Germline CDR1 is SGHKS and CDR2 is YYEKEE (reference sequence). Trimming stripped 4 bases from V and 1 base from J, with 19 bases between. CDR3 coding DNA: TGTGCCAGCAGCCTCCGACTCTCTAGGGGAGGCACAGATACGCAGTATTTT. Residues: CASSLRLSRGGTDTQYF. The full variable domain, rest sourced from reference TRBV5-5 and TRBJ2-3, is DAGVTQSPTHLIKTRGQQVTLRCSPISGHKSVSWYQQVLGQGPQFIFQYYEKEERGRGNFPDRFSARQFPNYSSELNVNALLLGDSALYLCASSLRLSRGGTDTQYFGPGTRLTVL.

In its sample, this clonotype was seen a few times. V and J are TRBV15 and TRBJ2-7; D is ambiguous. The CDR3 consists of 15 residues. Germline V lookup: CDR1 LNHNV, CDR2 YYDKDF (reference sequence). V gave up 0 bases and J gave up 2 bases, with 11 bases separating them. The CDR3 is CATSRDPTATYEQYF. The DNA of the CDR3 is TGTGCCACCAGCAGAGATCCGACGGCTACCTACGAGCAGTACTTC.

The rearrangement joins TRBV29-1 to TRBJ2-3; perhaps D is TRBD1 or TRBD2 (6 bases each). Trimming pared 7 bases from V and 3 bases from J, leaving 11 bases between. This CDR3 spans 12 amino acids. Germline CDR1 and CDR2: SQVTM and ANQGSEA. CDR3 bases: TGCAGCGGAACAGGGAGGACAGATACGCAGTATTTT. Translating gives CSGTGRTDTQYF.

J is TRBJ2-7 and V is TRBV28; 10 bases map to TRBD1. Trimming removed 4 bases from V and 2 bases from J; junction bases left unmatched: 5. CDR1 and CDR2 from the germline V gene are MDHEN and SYDVKM. CDR3 size: 15 residues. The CDR3 DNA sequence: TGTGCCAGCAGTTATGGAGGGACAGGGGCCTACGAGCAGTACTTC. Its translation is CASSYGGTGAYEQYF.